This TCR beta chain derives from a study of T cell responses to AZD1222 COVID-19 vaccine. Study-wide results and limits: With two AZD1222 doses given, Spike-specific TCR breadth and depth both rose. Targeting of unmutated variant regions was reportedly seen in nearly half of spike-specific TCRs. The sample set comprised mostly white British donors with more females, and clonal diversity was possibly underestimated. At study baseline, merely six AZD1222 recipients were seropositive.

Clones were read by immunoSEQ multiplex PCR, and TCRdb kept only the in-frame ones, dropping some. This sample carries about 100,000 clones, around 90% of them seen once, and the ten largest clones take roughly 4.3%. For this clone: What it recognizes is unknown.

CDR1 and CDR2 (germline): KGHSH, LQKENI. V dropped 2 bases and J dropped 12; count of bases not matched to a gene: 11. This CDR3 is 14 amino acids long. The sequence was obtained from an adult in good health. Specimen: peripheral blood, collected on day 0 of AZD1222 vaccination. The chain uses TRBV18 and TRBJ2-7; 9 positions agree with TRBD2. Written as DNA, the CDR3 is TGTGCCAGCTCACCAAATAGCGGGAGTATACCACCGTACTTC. It encodes CASSPNSGSIPPYF.